This T cell receptor (beta chain) was obtained from a study of shared clonotypes between healthy human individuals. Broader study findings: The study generally estimated greater richness for naive than memory subsets.

The CDR3 runs to 13 residues. V lost 7 bases, J lost 2 bases, and 11 bases lay in between. Germline V gene data show CDR1 as MNHNS and CDR2 as SASEGT. Details on this clone: Its specificity is unknown.

Repertoires were generated with immunoSEQ multiplex PCR, while TCRdb's copy carries only in-frame clones and drops some. Found here are approximately 530,000 clones, about 96% of them singletons; the top ten hold approximately 0.067%. All of the donors resided in Nashville, Tennessee, and each was a Caucasian adult. Sequenced sample: naive CD4+ T cells sorted from blood. The subset is: CD45RA+ positively selected. The source is a woman aged 25-40 years in good health. The chain links TRBV6-1 to TRBJ1-1; tentative D call: TRBD1 (5 bases). CDR3 bases: TGTGCCAGCATGTCCCGGGACAACACTGAAGCTTTCTTT. Translation: CASMSRDNTEAFF.